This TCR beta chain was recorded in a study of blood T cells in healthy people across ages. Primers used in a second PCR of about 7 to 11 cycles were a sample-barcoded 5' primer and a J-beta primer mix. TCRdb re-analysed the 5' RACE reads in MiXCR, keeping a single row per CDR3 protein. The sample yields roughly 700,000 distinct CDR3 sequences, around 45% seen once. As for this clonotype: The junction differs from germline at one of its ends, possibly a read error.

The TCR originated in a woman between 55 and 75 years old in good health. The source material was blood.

The CDR3 here is CAGSFSRAGGAEQFF. The CDR3 nucleotides are TGTGCCGGCAGCTTTTCCCGAGCGGGAGGGGCTGAGCAGTTCTTC. J is TRBJ2-1 and V is TRBV7-9; TRBD2 matches at 10 bases. CDR3 length equals 15 residues. Germline V CDR1 and CDR2: SEHNR, FQNEAQ (reference sequence).